This TCR beta chain was identified during a study of shared clonotypes between healthy human individuals. TCRdb's copy holds only in-frame clones and misses some; the assay was immunoSEQ multiplex PCR. The sample holds around 500,000 clones, 70% to 85% seen once. The V gene end was trimmed by 3 bases and the J gene end by 4 bases; junction bases not matched to a gene: 6. Germline lookup yields CDR1 SGHTA and CDR2 FQGTGA. This CDR3 is 15 amino acids long. The chain links TRBV7-3 to TRBJ2-1, with 7 bases matching TRBD2. The clonotype comes from a woman aged 40 to 49 in good health. Some clones in this sample may be carry-over from other donors' samples. The sequenced sample consisted of PBMCs. The CDR3 DNA reads TGTGCCAGCAGCTTGGCGGGAGCGCAATACAATGAGCAGTTCTTC. Its protein is CASSLAGAQYNEQFF.